This T cell receptor beta chain was captured by sequencing in a study of blood T cell repertoires in COVID-19. The overall study: Samples came from the United States, Italy and Spain, spanning acute and convalescent COVID-19.

Methods used by the authors: Cell counts per sample came from amplifying reference gene primers. Clones were sequenced by immunoSEQ multiplex PCR, and TCRdb holds only the in-frame ones, with some missing. Clone size and V and J calls were adopted from that table, with D and trimming inferred from the DNA. The sample has hundreds of thousands of clones, around 86% seen once. Cohort 3 recovered donors had two negative PCRs, clearance, or symptom resolution. This clone appeared a few times. This TCR was sampled from a man aged 40-50 years who had recovered from COVID-19. The sequenced sample was PBMCs or T cells enriched from blood (not recorded which).

The CDR3 DNA follows: TGTGCCAGCAGCGTAGGCGGCGCAGCTAACTATGGCTACACCTTC. The encoded protein is CASSVGGAANYGYTF. V is TRBV9 and J is TRBJ1-2; no clear D. This CDR3 has 15 residues. With 0 bases removed from V and 0 bases from J, the gap between germline ends came to 9 bases. CDR1 SGDLS and CDR2 YYNGEE come from the germline V gene.